Sequencing of this TCR beta chain was carried out in a study of T cell responses to AZD1222 COVID-19 vaccine. This table comes from immunoSEQ multiplex PCR, and its TCRdb copy is limited to in-frame clones, with some not included. The repertoire holds some 91,000 clones, with 89% as singletons. The CDR3 totals 15 residues. V dropped 6 bases and J dropped 4; count of bases not matched to a gene: 12. Germline V gene sequence: CDR1 SQVTM, CDR2 ANQGSEA. Here the sequenced sample was peripheral blood, taken on day 0 of AZD1222 vaccination. V is TRBV29-1 and J is TRBJ1-1; TRBD1 matches 9 bases. The clonotype was recovered from an adult in good health. The CDR3 protein is CSVLGGQGWITEAFF. The DNA of the CDR3 is TGCAGCGTCCTTGGGGGACAGGGTTGGATCACTGAAGCTTTCTTT.